Each of the 29 T cell receptor beta chains below was sequenced from the same sample in a study of T-cell reconstitution after alpha-beta-depleted transplantation in children. Unique molecular identifiers were built into the TCRbeta library. MiXCR, run by TCRdb on the PCR reads, gives a single entry per CDR3 protein. In the table there are approximately 190,000 distinct CDR3 sequences, approximately 8.4% of which are singletons. The specimen was PBMCs, mostly from graft donor cells, collected 360 days after TCRalphabeta/CD19-depleted stem cell transplant. These receptors were obtained from a male patient aged 2 to 10 who had a stem cell transplant for acute myeloid leukemia, so the T cells may come from the graft donor.

This clonotype was seen repeatedly, ten times or more. CDR3 protein: CASSLVDVNEQFF. The CDR3 DNA sequence: TGTGCCAGCAGCTTAGTGGACGTCAATGAGCAGTTCTTC. V usage is TRBV7-6 and J usage is TRBJ2-1; no definite D call. The V gene lost 1 base and the J gene lost 6 bases, with 7 bases spanning the gap. Germline loops: CDR1 SGHVS, CDR2 FNYEAQ. CDR3 size: 13 residues.

The chain combines TRBV5-1 with TRBJ2-1; 7 nucleotides align to TRBD1. CDR3 size: 15 residues. Germline-derived CDR1 and CDR2 are SGHRS and YFSETQ. Trimming removed 2 bases from V and 5 bases from J; junction bases left unmatched: 7. CDR3 region: CASSFRPGQNNEQFF. Here the CDR3 DNA reads TGCGCCAGCAGCTTCCGCCCGGGACAGAACAATGAGCAGTTCTTC. Full variable domain (rest looked up from reference TRBV5-1 and TRBJ2-1): KAGVTQTPRYLIKTRGQQVTLSCSPISGHRSVSWYQQTPGQGLQFLFEYFSETQRNKGNFPGRFSGRQFSNSRSEMNVSTLELGDSALYLCASSFRPGQNNEQFFGPGTRLTVL.

The chain links TRBV20-1 to TRBJ2-7; D possibly corresponds to TRBD2 (6 bases). Germline-derived CDR1 and CDR2 are DFQATT and SNEGSKA (reference sequence). V gave up 6 bases and J gave up 3 bases, with 15 bases separating them. This CDR3 contains 13 residues. CDR3 loop: CSARGRGSYEQYV. The CDR3 DNA is TGCAGTGCGCGGGGACGGGGGAGCTACGAGCAGTACGTC.

Ten or more counts support this clonotype. The chain joins TRBV5-1 to TRBJ2-3; D remains ambiguous. CDR3 length: 13 residues. Per germline, CDR1 SGHRS and CDR2 YFSETQ. Deletions cut 2 bases from V and 1 base from J, with 5 bases between. The DNA of the CDR3 is TGCGCCAGCAGCTTTTCACGCACAGATACGCAGTATTTT. Translated: CASSFSRTDTQYF.

This clonotype was detected only a few times. CDR3 bases: TGTGCCAGCAGCTTAATGAGTGGCAAAAACATTCAGTACTTC. Amino acid sequence: CASSLMSGKNIQYF. The chain uses TRBV7-2 and TRBJ2-4; the D is unclear. From germline, CDR1 is SGHTA and CDR2 FQGNSA. The CDR3 is 14 amino acids. The V end was cut by 2 bases, the J end by 3 bases, with 8 bases between.

The gene calls are TRBV5-1 and TRBJ1-1, with 11 bases aligning to TRBD1. Germline lookup yields CDR1 SGHRS and CDR2 YFSETQ. CDR3 length: 13 residues. V lost 4 bases and J lost 8; bases outside the gene matches: 4. This CDR3 is CASSSRDRGEAFF. The CDR3 DNA sequence: TGCGCCAGCAGCAGCCGGGACAGGGGGGAAGCTTTCTTT.

This clonotype was seen many times. The DNA of the CDR3 is TGTGCCAGCAGTGGACTAGCGAGAGAGACCCAGTACTTC. Translated, it gives CASSGLARETQYF. V and J are TRBV28 and TRBJ2-5; 9 nucleotides align to TRBD2. V was clipped by 5 bases and J by 4 bases; unmatched bases: 2. The germline V gene encodes CDR1 MDHEN and CDR2 SYDVKM. The CDR3 sequence is 13 residues long.

This clonotype was recorded at least ten times. The CDR3 loop reads CSALREANTGELFF. The CDR3 nucleotides are TGCAGTGCACTCCGGGAGGCGAACACCGGGGAGCTGTTTTTT. The chain links TRBV20-1 to TRBJ2-2, with 7 bases lining up with TRBD2. V lost 6 bases and J lost 0; bases outside the gene matches: 4. Germline V CDR1 and CDR2: DFQATT, SNEGSKA (reference sequence). The CDR3 loop spans 14 amino acids.

The chain has TRBV20-1 and TRBJ1-1, with TRBD1 as a possible D gene (5 bases). The CDR3 contains 15 residues. Trimming took 2 bases from V and 5 from J, leaving 18 bases between them. In germline, CDR1 is DFQATT, CDR2 SNEGSKA (reference sequence). CDR3 in DNA: TGCAGTGCTAGATTGCGACGGACAATGGCTACTGAAGCTTTCTTT. It translates to CSARLRRTMATEAFF.

This clonotype was seen many times. The V call is TRBV10-3, the J call TRBJ1-1, with D maybe TRBD1 (5 bases). The germline CDR1 and CDR2 sequences are ENHRY and SYGVKD. Between the trimmed V and J ends, which lost 8 bases and 5 bases, there was a span of 9 bases. The CDR3 sequence is 11 residues long. CDR3 bases: TGTGCCATCGGCACAGGTACTGAAGCTTTCTTT. Protein product: CAIGTGTEAFF.

This clonotype was observed a few times. This chain uses TRBV28 with TRBJ1-1; D ambiguous. The CDR3 length is 14 residues. The V end was cut by 6 bases, the J end by 1 base, with 12 bases between. The germline CDR1 and CDR2 sequences are MDHEN and SYDVKM. The CDR3 DNA reads TGTGCCAGCAGCCCCCCGCGGGAGAACACTGAAGCTTTCTTT. Encoded protein: CASSPPRENTEAFF. The full variable domain, with the rest looked up from reference TRBV28 and TRBJ1-1, is DVKVTQSSRYLVKRTGEKVFLECVQDMDHENMFWYRQDPGLGLRLIYFSYDVKMKEKGDIPEGYSVSREKKERFSLILESASTNQTSMYLCASSPPRENTEAFFGQGTRLTVV.

This clonotype was found a few times. The V and J genes are TRBV20-1 and TRBJ2-7; 8 positions match TRBD2. This CDR3 is 15 amino acids long. Unmatched junction bases numbered 5, after V lost 1 base and J lost 0 bases. Germline CDR1 DFQATT, CDR2 SNEGSKA (reference sequence). CDR3 in DNA: TGCAGTGCTAGAGCCCTAGCGGGTCGCTCCTACGAGCAGTACTTC. Protein: CSARALAGRSYEQYF.

The chain combines TRBV12-3 or TRBV12-4 with TRBJ2-5, with a possible D match to TRBD2 (6 bases). V was pared by 7 bases and J by 2 bases, with 8 bases between. The CDR3 runs to 12 residues. The CDR3 spells CASNSGQETQYF. The CDR3 DNA sequence: TGTGCCAGCAATAGCGGACAAGAGACCCAGTACTTC.

The chain combines TRBV29-1 with TRBJ1-5; 7 positions agree with TRBD1. Germline V gene data show CDR1 as SQVTM and CDR2 as ANQGSEA. The length of the CDR3 is 13 residues. Trimming removed 7 bases from V and 3 bases from J; junction bases left unmatched: 6. The CDR3 loop reads CSGTTGANQPQHF. CDR3 DNA sequence: TGCAGCGGGACAACAGGGGCCAATCAGCCCCAGCATTTT.

The chain couples TRBV20-1 to TRBJ2-1; the D is unclear. In germline, CDR1 is DFQATT, CDR2 SNEGSKA (reference sequence). The CDR3 loop spans 12 amino acids. Trimming removed 0 bases from V and 12 bases from J, with 12 bases in between. Written as DNA, the CDR3 is TGCAGTGCTAGAGAGGGGTCTGTAGGGCAGTTCTTC. Protein: CSAREGSVGQFF.

This clonotype was picked up a small number of times. This rearrangement joins TRBV7-8 to TRBJ1-3; TRBD1 matches 7 bases. Trimming took 4 bases from V and 4 from J; bases not matched to a gene: 13. Germline-derived CDR1 and CDR2 are SGHVS and FQNEAQ. The CDR3 has 17 amino acids. CDR3 loop: CASSSILPGTVGNTIYF. CDR3 nucleotide sequence: TGTGCCAGCAGCTCTATCCTTCCCGGGACAGTGGGAAACACCATATATTTT.

The V gene is TRBV18, the J gene TRBJ2-7, with TRBD2 as a possible D gene (5 bases). The CDR3 is 14 residues long. Germline loops: CDR1 KGHSH, CDR2 LQKENI. V was cut by 3 bases and J by 2 bases, with 11 bases left in between. CDR3 protein: CASSPRRETYEQYV. In DNA, the CDR3 is TGTGCCAGCTCACCCCGTAGGGAGACCTACGAGCAGTACGTC.

The rearrangement links TRBV5-1 to TRBJ1-6; perhaps TRBD1 as D (6 bases). There are 15 residues in the CDR3. Germline V gene data show CDR1 as SGHRS and CDR2 as YFSETQ. V was cut by 6 bases and J by 10 bases, with 20 bases left in between. In DNA form, the CDR3 reads TGCGCCAGCACCCGCGCCGGGGGCGTAGAGTCACCCCTCCACTTT. This encodes CASTRAGGVESPLHF.

The chain couples TRBV11-3 to TRBJ1-1, with D perhaps matching TRBD1 (5 bases). The V gene lost 5 bases and the J gene lost 7 bases, with 14 bases spanning the gap. This CDR3 has 13 amino acids. Germline V gives CDR1 SGHNT, CDR2 YENEEA. This CDR3 is CASSLGTGREAFF. The CDR3 DNA reads as TGTGCCAGCAGCCTCGGGACCGGACGTGAAGCTTTCTTT. The full variable domain, completed using reference TRBV11-3 and TRBJ1-1, is EAGVVQSPRYKIIEKKQPVAFWCNPISGHNTLYWYLQNLGQGPELLIRYENEEAVDDSQLPKDRFSAERLKGVDSTLKIQPAELGDSAVYLCASSLGTGREAFFGQGTRLTVV.

This clonotype was seen a handful of times. The chain uses TRBV7-3 and TRBJ2-1; 8 bases map to TRBD2. CDR3 length equals 17 residues. Germline CDR1 reads SGHTA; CDR2 reads FQGTGA. The V gene end was trimmed by 5 bases and the J gene end by 5 bases; junction bases not matched to a gene: 14. CDR3 region: CASSPLRGAPLNNEQFF. The CDR3, as DNA: TGTGCCAGCAGCCCTCTGCGGGGGGCCCCCCTCAACAATGAGCAGTTCTTC. The whole variable domain, filled in from reference TRBV7-3 and TRBJ2-1, reads GAGVSQTPSNKVTEKGKYVELRCDPISGHTALYWYRQSLGQGPEFLIYFQGTGAADDSGLPNDRFFAVRPEGSVSTLKIQRTERGDSAVYLCASSPLRGAPLNNEQFFGPGTRLTVL.

Comments on this clonotype: Germline is not matched at one junction end, which may reflect a read error. The chain employs TRBV20-1 and TRBJ2-1, with D tentatively TRBD1 or TRBD2 (6 bases each). The CDR3 extends over 16 amino acids. The germline CDR1 and CDR2 sequences are DFQATT and SNEGSKA (reference sequence). CDR3 DNA: TGCTGTGCTAGACAACTGGGGGGCCACCACTACAATGAGCAGTTCTTC. It yields the protein CCARQLGGHHYNEQFF.

This clonotype was recorded at least ten times. CDR3 sequence: CASSSSNEQFF. The CDR3 nucleotides read TGTGCCAGCAGCTCTTCCAATGAGCAGTTCTTC. The rearrangement links TRBV7-9 to TRBJ2-1; no definite D call. Germline V gives CDR1 SEHNR, CDR2 FQNEAQ (reference sequence). V lost 4 bases and J lost 6, with 4 bases in between. This CDR3 has 11 residues.

Only a few counts were recorded for this clonotype. The chain links TRBV7-9 to TRBJ2-2; weak D call: TRBD2 (5 bases). V was cut by 5 bases and J by 6 bases, with 16 bases left in between. CDR3 length: 15 amino acids. CDR1 is SEHNR and CDR2 is FQNEAQ in the germline V gene (reference sequence). The CDR3 nucleotides are TGTGCCAGCAGCCGGGCCCGGGAAGTCTCCGGGGAGCTGTTTTTT. Protein: CASSRAREVSGELFF.

This clonotype has only a few counts. The rearrangement joins TRBV20-1 to TRBJ2-5, with 7 bases lining up with TRBD2. Germline-derived CDR1 and CDR2 are DFQATT and SNEGSKA (reference sequence). The trim removed 1 base at V and 1 base at J, leaving 6 bases unmatched. The CDR3 is made up of 15 amino acids. CDR3 sequence reads: CSARVFAGVQETQYF. The CDR3 DNA is TGCAGTGCTAGAGTCTTCGCGGGGGTCCAAGAGACCCAGTACTTC.

V and J are TRBV10-3 and TRBJ1-4; D may be TRBD1 (5 bases). The CDR3 has 13 amino acids. The germline gives CDR1 ENHRY, CDR2 SYGVKD. Trimming took 6 bases from V and 8 from J, leaving 13 bases between them. CDR3 sequence (DNA): TGTGCCATCAGCGGGACCTCTGGGGAAAAACTGTTTTTT. This encodes CAISGTSGEKLFF.

This clonotype was seen repeatedly, ten times or more. V gene TRBV5-1 combines with J gene TRBJ2-1, with 9 nucleotides matching TRBD2. Germline V gives CDR1 SGHRS, CDR2 YFSETQ. J was trimmed by 1 base and V by 0 bases; bases with no gene match: 2. The length of the CDR3 is 16 residues. The DNA of the CDR3 is TGCGCCAGCAGCTTGGGAGCGGGGGGATCCTACAATGAGCAGTTCTTC. Protein sequence: CASSLGAGGSYNEQFF.

In this sample, this clonotype turned up a few times. The chain couples TRBV27 to TRBJ2-4, with D possibly called TRBD1 or TRBD2 (5 bases each). In germline, CDR1 is MNHEY, CDR2 SMNVEV (reference sequence). The CDR3 is 16 amino acids. V was shortened by 2 bases and J by 1 base, with 12 bases between the two germline ends. The chain's CDR3 is CASSLKFGDAKNIQYF. CDR3 sequence (DNA): TGTGCCAGCAGTTTAAAATTCGGGGACGCCAAAAACATTCAGTACTTC.

This chain links TRBV4-2 with TRBJ1-5; D is uncertain. Between the trimmed V and J ends, which lost 0 bases and 7 bases, there was a span of 7 bases. The V gene's germline CDR1 is LGHNA and CDR2 YNFKEQ. The length of the CDR3 is 13 residues. CDR3 sequence reads: CASSQDDGQPQHF. The CDR3 DNA reads as TGTGCCAGCAGCCAAGATGATGGACAGCCCCAGCATTTT.

The table lists this clonotype with a few counts. The rearrangement joins TRBV9 to TRBJ2-3; D may correspond to TRBD1 or TRBD2 (5 bases each). Trimming left V 3 bases short and J 2 bases short, with 7 bases between. Germline assignment: CDR1 SGDLS and CDR2 YYNGEE. CDR3 length: 13 residues. In nucleotides, the CDR3 is TGTGCCAGCAGCGGGGGGTACACAGATACGCAGTATTTT. Translation: CASSGGYTDTQYF.